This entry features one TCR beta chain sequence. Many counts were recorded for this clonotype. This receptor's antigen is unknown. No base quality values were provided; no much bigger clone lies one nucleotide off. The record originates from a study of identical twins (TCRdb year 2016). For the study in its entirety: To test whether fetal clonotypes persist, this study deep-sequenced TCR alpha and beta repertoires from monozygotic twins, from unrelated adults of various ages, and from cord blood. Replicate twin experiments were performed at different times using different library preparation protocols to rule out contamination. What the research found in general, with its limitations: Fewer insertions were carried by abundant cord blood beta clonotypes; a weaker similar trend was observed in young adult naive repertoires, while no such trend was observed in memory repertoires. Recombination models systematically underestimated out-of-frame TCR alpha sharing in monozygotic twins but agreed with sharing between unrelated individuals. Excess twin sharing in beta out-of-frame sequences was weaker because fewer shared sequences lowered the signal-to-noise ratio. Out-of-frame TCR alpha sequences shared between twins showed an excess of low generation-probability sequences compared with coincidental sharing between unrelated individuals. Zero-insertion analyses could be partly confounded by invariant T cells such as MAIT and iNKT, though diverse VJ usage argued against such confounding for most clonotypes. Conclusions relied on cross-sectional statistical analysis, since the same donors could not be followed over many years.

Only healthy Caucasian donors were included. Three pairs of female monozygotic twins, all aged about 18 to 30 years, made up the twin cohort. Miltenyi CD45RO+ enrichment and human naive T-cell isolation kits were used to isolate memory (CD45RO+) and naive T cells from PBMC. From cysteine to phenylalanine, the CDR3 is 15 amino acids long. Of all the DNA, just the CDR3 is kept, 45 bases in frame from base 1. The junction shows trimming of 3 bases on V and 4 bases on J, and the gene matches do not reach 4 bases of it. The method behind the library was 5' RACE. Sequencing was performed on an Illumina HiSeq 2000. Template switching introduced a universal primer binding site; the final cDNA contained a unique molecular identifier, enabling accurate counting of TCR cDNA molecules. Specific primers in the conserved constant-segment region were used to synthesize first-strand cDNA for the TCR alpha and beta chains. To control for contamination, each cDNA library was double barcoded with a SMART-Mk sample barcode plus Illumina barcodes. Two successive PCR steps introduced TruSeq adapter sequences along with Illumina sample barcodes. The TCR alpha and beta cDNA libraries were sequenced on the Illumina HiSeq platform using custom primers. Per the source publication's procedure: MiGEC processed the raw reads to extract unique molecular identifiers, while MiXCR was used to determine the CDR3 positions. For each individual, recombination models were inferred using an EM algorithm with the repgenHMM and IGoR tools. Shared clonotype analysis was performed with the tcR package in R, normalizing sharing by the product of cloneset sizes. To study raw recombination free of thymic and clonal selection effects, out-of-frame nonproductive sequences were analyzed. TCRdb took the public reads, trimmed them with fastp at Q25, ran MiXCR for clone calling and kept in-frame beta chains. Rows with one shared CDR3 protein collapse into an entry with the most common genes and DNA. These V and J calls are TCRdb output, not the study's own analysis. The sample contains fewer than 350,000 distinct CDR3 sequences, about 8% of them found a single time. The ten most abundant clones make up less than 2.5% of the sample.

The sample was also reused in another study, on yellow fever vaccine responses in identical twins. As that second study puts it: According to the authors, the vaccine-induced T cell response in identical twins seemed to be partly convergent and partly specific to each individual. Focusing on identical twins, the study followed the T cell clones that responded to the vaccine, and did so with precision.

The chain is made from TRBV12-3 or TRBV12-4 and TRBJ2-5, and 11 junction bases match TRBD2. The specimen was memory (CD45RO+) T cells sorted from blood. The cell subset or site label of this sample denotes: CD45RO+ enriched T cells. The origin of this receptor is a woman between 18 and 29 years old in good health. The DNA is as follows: TGTGCCAGCAGTTTGAGTCTAGCGGGAGGAGAGACCCAGTACTTC. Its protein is CASSLSLAGGETQYF.